The 22 T cell receptor beta chains listed next were all sequenced from one sample in a study of shared clonotypes between healthy human individuals. This table comes from immunoSEQ multiplex PCR, and its TCRdb copy is limited to in-frame clones, with some not included. Among over a million clones listed, around 97% were seen once. The sequencing input was naive CD4+ T cells sorted from blood. Subset meaning: CD45RA+ positively selected. These receptors were taken from a man younger than 40 in good health.

The chain is built from TRBV27 and TRBJ2-3; TRBD2 matches 11 bases. Looked up from germline, CDR1 is MNHEY and CDR2 is SMNVEV (reference sequence). V dropped 6 bases and J dropped 3; count of bases not matched to a gene: 2. The CDR3 sequence is 14 residues long. The CDR3 spells CASRTSGITDTQYF. The CDR3 coding sequence is TGTGCCAGCAGGACTAGCGGGATAACAGATACGCAGTATTTT.

Turning to this clone: The sample carries other DNA sequences with the same CDR3. The rearrangement uses TRBV10-1 and TRBJ1-2; 7 bases line up with TRBD1. Germline CDR1 WNHNN, CDR2 SYGVQD (reference sequence). The CDR3 consists of 13 residues. The V and J ends lost 5 bases and 3 bases, in that order; junction bases with no gene match: 3. The CDR3, as DNA: TGCGCCAGCAGTCGTGACAGGGACTATGGCTACACCTTC. Translated: CASSRDRDYGYTF.

This rearrangement joins TRBV28 to TRBJ2-6; unclear D gene. Between the trimmed V and J ends, which lost 2 bases and 4 bases, there was a span of 12 bases. Germline-derived CDR1 and CDR2 are MDHEN and SYDVKM. The CDR3 consists of 16 residues. This chain's CDR3 is CASSLQTSSGANVLTF. CDR3 bases: TGTGCCAGCAGTTTACAAACCAGTTCCGGGGCCAACGTCCTGACTTTC.

V usage is TRBV5-1 and J usage is TRBJ2-3, with D perhaps matching TRBD1 or TRBD2 (5 bases each). V was trimmed by 4 bases and J by 0 bases, leaving 9 bases between them. CDR3 length: 14 amino acids. Germline CDR1 and CDR2: SGHRS and YFSETQ. The CDR3 region has the DNA TGCGCCAGCAGCCGGGACCCTAGCACAGATACGCAGTATTTT. Amino acids: CASSRDPSTDTQYF.

The chain's CDR3 is CASRSAGSTDTQYF. DNA of the CDR3: TGTGCCAGCAGGTCAGCGGGATCCACAGATACGCAGTATTTT. The J gene is TRBJ2-3, the V gene TRBV7-2; 7 bases are shared with TRBD2. Trimming cost V 6 bases and J 2 bases; bases outside gene matches: 5. CDR1 and CDR2 (germline): SGHTA, FQGNSA. There are 14 residues in the CDR3.

This chain connects TRBV18 to TRBJ2-3; 10 bases line up with TRBD2. The CDR3 length is 15 residues. In germline, CDR1 is KGHSH, CDR2 LQKENI. After removal of 5 bases from V and 5 bases from J, the junction contained 7 bases not matched to a gene. The CDR3 nucleotides read TGTGCCAGCTCATACTCTAGCGGGAGTTTAGATACGCAGTATTTT. Protein: CASSYSSGSLDTQYF. The whole variable domain, filled in from reference TRBV18 and TRBJ2-3, reads NAGVMQNPRHLVRRRGQEARLRCSPMKGHSHVYWYRQLPEEGLKFMVYLQKENIIDESGMPKERFSAEFPKEGPSILRIQQVVRGDSAAYFCASSYSSGSLDTQYFGPGTRLTVL.

V usage is TRBV5-6 and J usage is TRBJ2-7; D call uncertain. Per germline, CDR1 SGHDT and CDR2 YYEEEE. The CDR3 is made up of 15 amino acids. The ends were cut back, 4 bases at V and 3 bases at J, with 17 bases in the middle. The CDR3 reads CASSHGRLTSYEQYF. CDR3 nucleotides: TGTGCCAGCAGCCATGGGCGCCTTACAAGCTACGAGCAGTACTTC.

The chain couples TRBV4-1 to TRBJ1-2, with D tentatively TRBD1 (6 bases). Germline V gene sequence: CDR1 MGHRA, CDR2 YSYEKL. There are 14 residues in the CDR3. V was pared by 7 bases and J by 0 bases, with 12 bases between. The DNA of the CDR3 is TGCGCCAGCACCCCGGGGGGCGCTAACTATGGCTACACCTTC. Its protein is CASTPGGANYGYTF.

This chain connects TRBV5-1 to TRBJ2-3; 14 nucleotides match TRBD2. CDR3 length: 17 amino acids. Germline V CDR1 and CDR2: SGHRS, YFSETQ. The ends lost 2 bases at V and 6 bases at J; junction bases unmatched: 8. The CDR3 DNA is TGCGCCAGCAGCTTAAACCCGGGACTAGCGGGAGCGGATACGCAGTATTTT. It translates to CASSLNPGLAGADTQYF.

The chain has TRBV6-1 and TRBJ2-5; D possibly corresponds to TRBD1 (6 bases). The germline V gene has CDR1 MNHNS and CDR2 SASEGT. The CDR3 covers 15 residues. V was cut by 4 bases and J by 5 bases, with 17 bases left in between. The CDR3 here is CASSGGVGARETQYF. The CDR3 nucleotides are TGTGCCAGCAGTGGGGGCGTGGGGGCGCGGGAGACCCAGTACTTC.

V usage is TRBV7-9 and J usage is TRBJ2-2, with TRBD2 matching 11 bases. With 1 base clipped from V and 7 bases from J, the junction kept 14 bases outside the gene matches. The CDR3 contains 19 residues. CDR1 is SEHNR, CDR2 FQNEAQ, per germline (reference sequence). DNA of the CDR3: TGTGCCAGCAGCTTAGATCTACTAGCGGGAGTATTGGGCGTCGGGGAGCTGTTTTTT. It yields the protein CASSLDLLAGVLGVGELFF.

The chain joins TRBV19 to TRBJ2-7, with D maybe TRBD1 (6 bases). Trimming removed 5 bases from V and 3 bases from J, with 17 bases in between. Germline values: CDR1 LNHDA, CDR2 SQIVND (reference sequence). CDR3 size: 15 residues. CDR3 residues: CASSERTESFYEQYF. The CDR3 bases are TGTGCCAGTAGTGAGAGGACAGAAAGTTTCTACGAGCAGTACTTC.

This CDR3 reads CSVDGPLAGDSNEQFF. The CDR3 region has the DNA TGCAGCGTTGACGGACCGCTAGCGGGAGATAGTAATGAGCAGTTCTTC. This chain uses TRBV29-1 with TRBJ2-1; 10 nucleotides match TRBD2. The CDR3 length is 16 residues. CDR1 and CDR2 (germline): SQVTM, ANQGSEA. After removal of 3 bases from V and 7 bases from J, the junction contained 12 bases not matched to a gene.

The chain combines TRBV28 with TRBJ2-3, with 7 positions matching TRBD2. The V gene end was trimmed by 3 bases and the J gene end by 8 bases; junction bases not matched to a gene: 11. Germline values: CDR1 MDHEN, CDR2 SYDVKM. The CDR3 loop spans 15 amino acids. CDR3 region: CASSFASAGGGTQYF. The CDR3, as DNA: TGTGCCAGCAGTTTTGCTAGCGCCGGCGGGGGTACGCAGTATTTT.

The chain combines TRBV18 with TRBJ1-1; D is uncertain. The CDR3 totals 13 residues. The germline V gene encodes CDR1 KGHSH and CDR2 LQKENI. V lost 6 bases and J lost 0, with 8 bases in between. CDR3 sequence: CASSLGMNTEAFF. Written as DNA, the CDR3 is TGTGCCAGCTCGCTGGGGATGAACACTGAAGCTTTCTTT.

In this sample, this clone turned up a few times. The J gene is TRBJ1-1, the V gene TRBV30; TRBD1 matches at 8 bases. V was clipped by 3 bases and J by 4 bases; unmatched bases: 4. The CDR3 totals 13 residues. CDR1 and CDR2 (germline): GTSNPN, SVGIG (reference sequence). CDR3 coding DNA: TGTGCCTGGAGACGGGACAGGCGCACTGAAGCTTTCTTT. Translating it yields CAWRRDRRTEAFF.

V and J are TRBV18 and TRBJ1-1; possibly TRBD1 for D (6 bases). Per the germline V gene, CDR1 is KGHSH and CDR2 is LQKENI. This CDR3 is 16 amino acids long. The V end was cut by 2 bases, the J end by 0 bases, with 13 bases between. Here the CDR3 reads CASSPFYGQLNTEAFF. CDR3 DNA sequence: TGTGCCAGCTCACCATTCTATGGACAGTTGAACACTGAAGCTTTCTTT.

This clone showed up just once. The chain employs TRBV7-9 and TRBJ2-7; TRBD1 or TRBD2 may be the D gene (7 bases each). This CDR3 spans 19 amino acids. Germline lookup yields CDR1 SEHNR and CDR2 FQNEAQ (reference sequence). The V end lost 5 bases, the J end lost 4 bases, and 30 bases lay between the germline ends. The CDR3, as DNA: TGTGCCAGCAGCGCGAGCCGGCGGCCTACAGGGGAGGGGGCTTACGAGCAGTACTTC. This encodes CASSASRRPTGEGAYEQYF.

The chain joins TRBV10-3 to TRBJ2-3; D is undetermined. V lost 3 bases and J lost 6, with 10 bases in between. There are 13 residues in the CDR3. Germline CDR1 ENHRY, CDR2 SYGVKD. The CDR3 DNA follows: TGTGCCATCAGTGATGGCACCAAGGATACGCAGTATTTT. Translating it yields CAISDGTKDTQYF.

This clone appeared once. The chain carries TRBV9 and TRBJ2-7; unclear D gene. V was clipped by 0 bases and J by 3 bases, with 7 bases between them. Germline V gene lookup returns CDR1 SGDLS and CDR2 YYNGEE. The CDR3 is made up of 13 amino acids. The CDR3 DNA reads as TGTGCCAGCAGCGTAGTTCCGGGCTACGAGCAGTACTTC. Protein product: CASSVVPGYEQYF.

With regard to this clone: This sample also contains other DNA sequences that code for the same CDR3. V and J are TRBV18 and TRBJ2-3; D unresolved. CDR1 and CDR2 (germline): KGHSH, LQKENI. The V gene lost 1 base and the J gene lost 2 bases, with 4 bases spanning the gap. This CDR3 is 13 amino acids long. CDR3 DNA: TGTGCCAGCTCACCACTGGACACAGATACGCAGTATTTT. It encodes CASSPLDTDTQYF.

The V gene is TRBV27, the J gene TRBJ2-1; 9 nucleotides agree with TRBD2. The ends lost 3 bases at V and 2 bases at J; junction bases unmatched: 5. CDR1 MNHEY and CDR2 SMNVEV come from the germline V gene (reference sequence). The CDR3 has 16 residues. Written as DNA, the CDR3 is TGTGCCAGCAGTTTTCTCTCTAGCGGGACCTACAATGAGCAGTTCTTC. It specifies CASSFLSSGTYNEQFF.